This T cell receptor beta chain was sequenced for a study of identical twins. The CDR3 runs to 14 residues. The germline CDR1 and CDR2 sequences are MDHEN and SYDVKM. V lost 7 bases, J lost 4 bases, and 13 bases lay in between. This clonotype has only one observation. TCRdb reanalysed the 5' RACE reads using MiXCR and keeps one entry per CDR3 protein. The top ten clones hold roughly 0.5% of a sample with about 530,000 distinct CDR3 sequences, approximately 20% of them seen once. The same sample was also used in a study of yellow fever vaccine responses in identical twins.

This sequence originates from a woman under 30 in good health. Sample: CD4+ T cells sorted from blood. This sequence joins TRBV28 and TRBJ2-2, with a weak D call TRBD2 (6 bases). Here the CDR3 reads CASKVMGGTGELFF. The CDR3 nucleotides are TGTGCCAGCAAAGTGATGGGAGGCACCGGGGAGCTGTTTTTT.